This T cell receptor beta chain derives from a study of T cells in narcolepsy. The germline V gene encodes CDR1 LNHDA and CDR2 SQIVND (reference sequence). V lost 5 bases to trimming and J lost 2 bases; unmatched junction nucleotides: 19. CDR3 length equals 19 residues. TCRdb keeps only in-frame clones here, not all; method: immunoSEQ multiplex PCR. The data contain around 30,000 clones, around 80% of them singletons. The chain links TRBV19 to TRBJ1-1, with 8 bases identical to TRBD1. The TCR sequence derives from a human donor with narcolepsy. Sequencing used CD45RA- memory CD4+ T cells from PBMCs. The CDR3 spells CASSSPGRGRIMANTEAFF. Here the CDR3 DNA reads TGTGCCAGTAGTTCCCCGGGCAGGGGGCGAATTATGGCAAACACTGAAGCTTTCTTT. The full variable domain, with the rest looked up from reference TRBV19 and TRBJ1-1, is DGGITQSPKYLFRKEGQNVTLSCEQNLNHDAMYWYRQDPGQGLRLIYYSQIVNDFQKGDIAEGYSVSREKKESFPLTVTSAQKNPTAFYLCASSSPGRGRIMANTEAFFGQGTRLTVV.